Sequencing of this T cell receptor beta chain was carried out in a study of blood T cell repertoires in COVID-19. Across the whole study: Specimens from acute and convalescent COVID-19 originated in the United States, Italy and Spain.

This clone has just one count. This CDR3 is built from 17 residues. Assay: immunoSEQ multiplex PCR; the TCRdb copy retains only in-frame clones and omits some. Among some 250,000 clones listed, more than 75% were seen once. Material: peripheral blood. The receptor comes from a woman aged 60 to 75 with active or convalescent COVID-19. The chain is built from TRBV1 and TRBJ2-3; the table's D call TRBD2 went unverified against the DNA. TRBV1 is tagged as a pseudogene. DNA of the CDR3: TGCACCAGCAGCCCCCGTCCTAGCGGGGGGGTCACAGATACGCAGTATTTT. Its protein is CTSSPRPSGGVTDTQYF.